The 32 T cell receptor beta chains below come from one sample, sequenced in a study of shared T cell receptors in the human thymus. TCRdb keeps only in-frame clones here, not all; method: immunoSEQ multiplex PCR. The sample has some 640,000 clones; around 87% are singletons. Another study also made use of these data, one on human thymus T cells.

Sequencing was done on a sample of thymocytes. The receptors stem from a boy younger than two with a congenital heart defect.

The rearrangement links TRBV5-4 to TRBJ2-5; TRBD2 matches at 9 bases. J gave up 4 bases and V 4 bases, and 20 bases lay outside the gene matches. This CDR3 comprises 19 residues. The germline CDR1 and CDR2 sequences are SGHNT and YYREEE (reference sequence). The CDR3 loop is CASSPRAAGGPHPPETQYF. The DNA for the CDR3 is TGTGCCAGCAGCCCCCGGGCAGCGGGGGGACCTCACCCCCCAGAGACCCAGTACTTC.

The J gene is TRBJ2-7, the V gene TRBV5-1; D perhaps matches TRBD2 (6 bases). V dropped 3 bases and J dropped 2 bases, with 18 bases sitting between them. Germline V gene sequence: CDR1 SGHRS, CDR2 YFSETQ. The CDR3 spans 16 residues. The CDR3 sequence: CASSSERGFNAYEQYF. The CDR3 nucleotides are TGCGCCAGCAGCTCAGAACGGGGGTTTAATGCCTACGAGCAGTACTTC.

The chain carries TRBV7-6 and TRBJ2-1; 7 bases match TRBD2. The V gene's germline CDR1 is SGHVS and CDR2 FNYEAQ. Unmatched junction bases numbered 7, after V lost 1 base and J lost 7 bases. The CDR3 runs 15 residues. The CDR3 is CASSLEAGVGNEQFF. DNA of the CDR3: TGTGCCAGCAGCTTAGAGGCGGGAGTAGGGAATGAGCAGTTCTTC.

The chain has TRBV6-6 and TRBJ2-3; the match to TRBD1 covers 8 bases. The CDR3 is 14 amino acids. Looked up from germline, CDR1 is MNHNY and CDR2 is SVGAGI (reference sequence). J gave up 2 bases and V 5 bases, and 3 bases lay outside the gene matches. The CDR3 region has the DNA TGTGCCAGCAGTACCAGGGGGCACACAGATACGCAGTATTTT. It is translated as CASSTRGHTDTQYF.

The chain uses TRBV6-5 and TRBJ2-1; a possible D gene is TRBD2 (5 bases). This CDR3 comprises 15 residues. Between the trimmed V and J ends, which lost 2 bases and 3 bases, there was a span of 11 bases. Germline V gives CDR1 MNHEY, CDR2 SVGAGI. CDR3 residues: CASSYALGLYNEQFF. In nucleotides, the CDR3 is TGTGCCAGCAGTTACGCCCTTGGACTCTACAATGAGCAGTTCTTC.

This clone appeared a single time. This chain joins TRBV4-1 and TRBJ1-5; D possibly corresponds to TRBD1 (6 bases). The CDR3 runs to 15 residues. CDR1 MGHRA and CDR2 YSYEKL come from the germline V gene. V lost 0 bases to trimming and J lost 6 bases, with 12 bases between them. CDR3 loop: CASSQESRGGQPQHF. The CDR3, as DNA: TGCGCCAGCAGCCAAGAATCGAGAGGGGGTCAGCCCCAGCATTTT.

This clone was seen only once. The chain links TRBV11-2 to TRBJ1-2; D not resolved. Germline V gene data show CDR1 as SGHAT and CDR2 as FQNNGV. V dropped 5 bases and J dropped 4 bases, with 20 bases sitting between them. This CDR3 contains 16 residues. This chain's CDR3 is CASSRTSAKSSYGYTF. The CDR3 coding sequence is TGTGCCAGCAGCCGTACCTCTGCTAAAAGCTCCTATGGCTACACCTTC.

The chain combines TRBV7-6 with TRBJ1-2; the D gene is possibly TRBD1 (6 bases). The CDR3 sequence is 15 residues long. Germline CDR1 reads SGHVS; CDR2 reads FNYEAQ. Trimming shortened V by 1 base and J by 8 bases, and 17 bases separated the two germline ends. The CDR3 bases are TGTGCCAGCAGCTTAGGCGGCAGGGGTCTAGAAGGCTACACCTTC. Residues: CASSLGGRGLEGYTF.

The CDR3, as DNA: TGTGCCACTGCCCGCCCATCGGGGACCCAGTACTTC. Its translation is CATARPSGTQYF. V usage is TRBV6-1 and J usage is TRBJ2-5; D is unclear. Germline values: CDR1 MNHNS, CDR2 SASEGT. The V gene lost 10 bases and the J gene lost 7 bases, with 16 bases spanning the gap. This CDR3 has 12 amino acids.

The gene calls are TRBV7-2 and TRBJ2-7; D remains ambiguous. Germline V lookup: CDR1 SGHTA, CDR2 FQGNSA. The V end was cut by 6 bases, the J end by 3 bases, with 6 bases between. The CDR3 consists of 11 residues. The CDR3 here is CASRVGYEQYF. The CDR3 DNA sequence: TGTGCCAGCAGGGTCGGCTACGAGCAGTACTTC.

The rearrangement links TRBV13 to TRBJ2-1, with D possibly matching TRBD2 (6 bases). This CDR3 region has 24 residues. The germline V and J ends were trimmed by 2 bases and 0 bases, with 35 bases remaining between them. In germline, CDR1 is PRHDT, CDR2 FYEKMQ (reference sequence). The CDR3 DNA follows: TGTGCCAGCAGCTTACGCGGGACTTCCAAACCACCCCCAAATATCGATAGCTCCTACAATGAGCAGTTCTTC. It encodes CASSLRGTSKPPPNIDSSYNEQFF.

The DNA for the CDR3 is TGTGCCAGCAGCCCCCGGCGGACAGGGGGATTCGCTGAAGCTTTCTTT. This gives the protein CASSPRRTGGFAEAFF. This chain connects TRBV9 to TRBJ1-1, with 10 bases identical to TRBD1. J lost 6 bases, V lost 4 bases, and 12 bases had no gene match. The CDR3 extends over 16 amino acids. Germline lookup yields CDR1 SGDLS and CDR2 YYNGEE.

The chain recombines TRBV30 with TRBJ2-7, with D perhaps matching TRBD1 (5 bases). CDR3 length equals 11 residues. Germline V gives CDR1 GTSNPN, CDR2 SVGIG (reference sequence). Trimming removed 7 bases from V and 2 bases from J, with 9 bases in between. The CDR3 here is CAYDSTYEQYF. The CDR3 DNA reads as TGTGCCTACGACAGTACCTACGAGCAGTACTTC.

This sequence joins TRBV29-1 and TRBJ1-1; 10 bases align to TRBD1. The V and J ends lost 4 bases and 5 bases, in that order; junction bases with no gene match: 4. This CDR3 has 13 residues. Germline V CDR1 and CDR2: SQVTM, ANQGSEA. The CDR3 loop reads CSVAPDRGTEAFF. The DNA for the CDR3 is TGCAGCGTTGCCCCGGACAGGGGGACTGAAGCTTTCTTT.

The chain combines TRBV7-9 with TRBJ1-2; D remains ambiguous. The germline gives CDR1 SEHNR, CDR2 FQNEAQ (reference sequence). Deletions cut 1 base from V and 8 bases from J, with 14 bases between. The CDR3 runs 14 residues. DNA for the CDR3: TGTGCCAGCAGCTTAGGCGCAGGCCATGGAGGCTACACCTTC. Translation gives CASSLGAGHGGYTF.

CDR3 amino acids: CAWSVPGQGVKNIQYF. CDR3 in DNA: TGTGCCTGGAGTGTACCCGGACAGGGCGTCAAAAACATTCAGTACTTC. V gene TRBV30 combines with J gene TRBJ2-4; 8 bases match TRBD1. The V segment lost 0 bases and the J segment 3 bases; nucleotides outside the gene matches: 7. The CDR3 is 16 residues long. Germline V gene data show CDR1 as GTSNPN and CDR2 as SVGIG (reference sequence).

The rearrangement links TRBV13 to TRBJ1-2, with 7 bases that match TRBD1. V was clipped by 5 bases and J by 2 bases; unmatched bases: 8. Germline V lookup: CDR1 PRHDT, CDR2 FYEKMQ (reference sequence). The CDR3 extends over 15 amino acids. CDR3: CASSGWTGANYGYTF. The CDR3 DNA follows: TGTGCCAGCAGCGGATGGACAGGCGCCAACTATGGCTACACCTTC.

A note on this clone: A junction boundary mismatches the germline segment, possibly from a read error. V is TRBV7-2 and J is TRBJ2-7; TRBD2 agrees at 7 bases. CDR1 and CDR2 (germline): SGHTA, FQGNSA. The CDR3 length is 13 residues. CDR3 sequence: CASSLVPALARFF. The CDR3 DNA is TGTGCCAGCAGCTTAGTCCCCGCACTAGCGAGGTTCTTC.

The rearrangement links TRBV5-1 to TRBJ1-2; 8 nucleotides line up with TRBD1. V trimming: 4 bases; J trimming: 8 bases; junction bases outside the gene matches: 7. From germline, CDR1 is SGHRS and CDR2 YFSETQ. The CDR3 is 13 residues long. CDR3 sequence (DNA): TGCGCCAGCAGCATAAACAGGGGGGACGGCTACACCTTC. Amino acids: CASSINRGDGYTF. Full variable domain (missing parts from reference TRBV5-1 and TRBJ1-2): KAGVTQTPRYLIKTRGQQVTLSCSPISGHRSVSWYQQTPGQGLQFLFEYFSETQRNKGNFPGRFSGRQFSNSRSEMNVSTLELGDSALYLCASSINRGDGYTFGSGTRLTVV.

V usage is TRBV5-1 and J usage is TRBJ1-1, with D unclear. Trimming left V 0 bases short and J 11 bases short, with 17 bases between. CDR3 length: 14 residues. In germline, CDR1 is SGHRS, CDR2 YFSETQ. This chain's CDR3 is CASSLAGWRRRAFF. In DNA, the CDR3 is TGCGCCAGCAGCTTGGCCGGGTGGCGGCGAAGGGCTTTCTTT.

The chain has TRBV27 and TRBJ1-6, with 10 bases lining up with TRBD1. The CDR3 extends over 13 amino acids. Germline values: CDR1 MNHEY, CDR2 SMNVEV (reference sequence). V dropped 8 bases and J dropped 7; count of bases not matched to a gene: 2. The CDR3 DNA follows: TGTGCCAGCGGGGACAGGGGAAATTCACCCCTCCACTTT. Its protein product is CASGDRGNSPLHF.

The chain recombines TRBV11-2 with TRBJ2-1; 9 nucleotides agree with TRBD2. With 7 bases clipped from V and 5 bases from J, the junction kept 9 bases outside the gene matches. The CDR3 is 15 residues long. Per the germline V gene, CDR1 is SGHAT and CDR2 is FQNNGV. The CDR3 DNA reads as TGTGCCAGCACTCTAGGGGTAGCGGGAGACAATGAGCAGTTCTTC. As protein: CASTLGVAGDNEQFF.

This clone was counted once. V is TRBV10-3 and J is TRBJ2-3, with TRBD2 matching over 11 bases. With 5 bases clipped from V and 2 bases from J, the junction kept 6 bases outside the gene matches. The CDR3 is 16 amino acids. CDR1 is ENHRY and CDR2 is SYGVKD in the germline V gene. The CDR3 DNA follows: TGTGCCATCAGTACTAGCGGGAGCCTTCCCACAGATACGCAGTATTTT. This encodes CAISTSGSLPTDTQYF.

This sequence joins TRBV28 and TRBJ1-5, with 9 bases lining up with TRBD1. CDR1 and CDR2 from the germline V gene are MDHEN and SYDVKM. The V and J ends lost 6 bases and 3 bases, in that order; junction bases with no gene match: 9. This CDR3 region has 16 residues. The CDR3 sequence: CASSQSRDRANQPQHF. CDR3 coding DNA: TGTGCCAGCAGCCAGTCCCGGGACAGGGCCAATCAGCCCCAGCATTTT. The variable domain in full, with the rest retrieved from reference TRBV28 and TRBJ1-5, is DVKVTQSSRYLVKRTGEKVFLECVQDMDHENMFWYRQDPGLGLRLIYFSYDVKMKEKGDIPEGYSVSREKKERFSLILESASTNQTSMYLCASSQSRDRANQPQHFGDGTRLSIL.

The CDR3, as DNA: TGTGCCAGCAGTCCAAGCAGGGAAGATGGTGAAGCTTTCTTT. Amino acid sequence: CASSPSREDGEAFF. The chain joins TRBV28 to TRBJ1-1; a weak D match, TRBD1 (5 bases). Trimming took 5 bases from V and 7 from J, leaving 17 bases between them. The CDR3 has 14 residues. The germline gives CDR1 MDHEN, CDR2 SYDVKM.

The rearrangement uses TRBV29-1 and TRBJ1-1, with 7 bases that match TRBD1. V lost 6 bases to trimming and J lost 1 base; unmatched junction nucleotides: 11. This CDR3 has 15 amino acids. Germline CDR1 and CDR2: SQVTM and ANQGSEA. The CDR3 protein is CSVRPPGQRNTEAFF. In nucleotides, the CDR3 is TGCAGCGTCCGACCTCCGGGACAGAGGAACACTGAAGCTTTCTTT.

The V gene is TRBV7-9, the J gene TRBJ1-2; no clear D. Germline V gene lookup returns CDR1 SEHNR and CDR2 FQNEAQ (reference sequence). Trimming removed 4 bases at V and 4 bases at J, with 10 bases between. The CDR3 spans 13 residues. DNA for the CDR3: TGTGCCAGCAGCTCCCTCAGTTTCTATGGCTACACCTTC. Its translation: CASSSLSFYGYTF.

The chain uses TRBV25-1 and TRBJ2-5; 9 bases match TRBD1. The V gene's germline CDR1 is MGHDK and CDR2 SYGVNS. The V segment lost 4 bases and the J segment 5 bases; nucleotides outside the gene matches: 11. The CDR3 sequence is 16 residues long. The CDR3 is CASSGDGTGRRETQYF. CDR3 sequence (DNA): TGTGCCAGCAGTGGAGACGGGACAGGGAGGAGGGAGACCCAGTACTTC. The entire variable domain, with the rest obtained from reference TRBV25-1 and TRBJ2-5, is as follows: EADIYQTPRYLVIGTGKKITLECSQTMGHDKMYWYQQDPGMELHLIHYSYGVNSTEKGDLSSESTVSRIRTEHFPLTLESARPSHTSQYLCASSGDGTGRRETQYFGPGTRLLVL.

This clone was seen a single time. The chain uses TRBV29-1 and TRBJ1-2, with 7 bases aligning to TRBD1. The CDR3 loop spans 13 amino acids. Per the germline V gene, CDR1 is SQVTM and CDR2 is ANQGSEA. V shed 7 bases and J 4 bases; nucleotides not matched to a gene: 9. CDR3 sequence: CSADTGEVYGYTF. In nucleotides, the CDR3 is TGCAGCGCAGATACAGGGGAAGTCTATGGCTACACCTTC.

The chain recombines TRBV5-1 with TRBJ2-7; perhaps TRBD1 as D (6 bases). In germline, CDR1 is SGHRS, CDR2 YFSETQ. Trimming pared 1 base from V and 4 bases from J, leaving 15 bases between. The CDR3 spans 15 residues. The CDR3 bases are TGCGCCAGCAGCTTGAATCAGGGGTGCGGGTACGAGCAGTACTTC. It specifies CASSLNQGCGYEQYF.

This chain joins TRBV30 and TRBJ1-2, with a weak D call TRBD1 (6 bases). Trimming shortened V by 5 bases and J by 0 bases, and 16 bases separated the two germline ends. The germline CDR1 and CDR2 sequences are GTSNPN and SVGIG (reference sequence). The CDR3 has 15 amino acids. CDR3 sequence (DNA): TGTGCCTGGCGGAAAGGGGGGGATCCTAACTATGGCTACACCTTC. It specifies CAWRKGGDPNYGYTF.

The rearrangement links TRBV14 to TRBJ2-1; 7 bases are shared with TRBD2. J lost 4 bases, V lost 4 bases, and 10 bases had no gene match. CDR1 and CDR2 from the germline V gene are SGHDN and FVKESK. The CDR3 covers 16 residues. CDR3 sequence (DNA): TGTGCCAGCAGCCTACGAGAGGGTAGCGGGTACAATGAGCAGTTCTTC. Its protein is CASSLREGSGYNEQFF. The full variable domain, with the rest looked up from reference TRBV14 and TRBJ2-1, is EAGVTQFPSHSVIEKGQTVTLRCDPISGHDNLYWYRRVMGKEIKFLLHFVKESKQDESGMPNNRFLAERTGGTYSTLKVQPAELEDSGVYFCASSLREGSGYNEQFFGPGTRLTVL.